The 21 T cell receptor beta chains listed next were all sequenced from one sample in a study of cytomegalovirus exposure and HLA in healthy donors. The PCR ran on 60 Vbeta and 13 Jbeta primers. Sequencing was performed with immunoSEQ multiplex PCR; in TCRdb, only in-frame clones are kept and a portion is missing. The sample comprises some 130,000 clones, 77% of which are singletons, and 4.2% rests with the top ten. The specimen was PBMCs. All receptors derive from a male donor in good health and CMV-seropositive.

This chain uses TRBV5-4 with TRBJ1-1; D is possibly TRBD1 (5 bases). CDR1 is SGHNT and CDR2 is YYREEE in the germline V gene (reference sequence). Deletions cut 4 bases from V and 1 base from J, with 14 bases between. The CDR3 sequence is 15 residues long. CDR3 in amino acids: CASSPRARANTEAFF. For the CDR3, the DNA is TGTGCCAGCAGCCCTAGGGCCAGGGCGAACACTGAAGCTTTCTTT.

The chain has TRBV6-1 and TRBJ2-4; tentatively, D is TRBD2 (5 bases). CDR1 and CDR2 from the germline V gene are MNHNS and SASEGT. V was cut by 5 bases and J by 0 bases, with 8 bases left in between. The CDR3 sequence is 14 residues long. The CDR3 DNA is TGTGCCAGCAGTCTACGGGGAGCCAAAAACATTCAGTACTTC. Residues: CASSLRGAKNIQYF.

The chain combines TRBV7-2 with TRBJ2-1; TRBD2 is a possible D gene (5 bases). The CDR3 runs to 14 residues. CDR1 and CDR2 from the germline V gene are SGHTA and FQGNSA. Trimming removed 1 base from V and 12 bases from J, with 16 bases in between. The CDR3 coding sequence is TGTGCCAGCAGCTTAGAGGTGACTACTACGCGGCAGTTCTTC. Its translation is CASSLEVTTTRQFF.

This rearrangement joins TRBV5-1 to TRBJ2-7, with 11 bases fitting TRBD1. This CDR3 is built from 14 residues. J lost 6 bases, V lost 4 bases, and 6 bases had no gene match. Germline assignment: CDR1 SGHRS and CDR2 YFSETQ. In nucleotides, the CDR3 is TGCGCCAGCAGCCCCTGGACAGGGGGCGGCGAGCAGTACTTC. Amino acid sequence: CASSPWTGGGEQYF.

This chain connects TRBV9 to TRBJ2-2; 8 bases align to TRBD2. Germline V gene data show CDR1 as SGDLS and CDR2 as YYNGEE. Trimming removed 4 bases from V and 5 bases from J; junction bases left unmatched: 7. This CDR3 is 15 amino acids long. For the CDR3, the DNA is TGTGCCAGCAGCTCCAGACTAGCGCGGACCGGGGAGCTGTTTTTT. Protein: CASSSRLARTGELFF.

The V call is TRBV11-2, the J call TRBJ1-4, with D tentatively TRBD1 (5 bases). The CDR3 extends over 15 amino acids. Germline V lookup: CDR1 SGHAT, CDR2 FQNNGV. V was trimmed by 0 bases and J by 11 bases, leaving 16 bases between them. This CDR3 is CASSLDTKFGGKLFF. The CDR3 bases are TGTGCCAGCAGCTTAGATACTAAGTTTGGGGGGAAACTGTTTTTT.

CDR3 DNA: TGTGCCAGCAGTTATGAGTATAGCAATCAGCCCCAGCATTTT. Protein product: CASSYEYSNQPQHF. V gene TRBV6-6 combines with J gene TRBJ1-5; D unresolved. In germline, CDR1 is MNHNY, CDR2 SVGAGI (reference sequence). This CDR3 is 14 amino acids long. The V gene lost 3 bases and the J gene lost 0 bases, with 6 bases spanning the gap.

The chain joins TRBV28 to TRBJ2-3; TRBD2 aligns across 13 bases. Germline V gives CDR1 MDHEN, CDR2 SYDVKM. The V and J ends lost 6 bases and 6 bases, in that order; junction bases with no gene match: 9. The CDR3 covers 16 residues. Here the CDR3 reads CASSLGTSGGADTQYF. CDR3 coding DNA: TGTGCCAGCAGCCTCGGAACTAGCGGGGGGGCGGATACGCAGTATTTT.

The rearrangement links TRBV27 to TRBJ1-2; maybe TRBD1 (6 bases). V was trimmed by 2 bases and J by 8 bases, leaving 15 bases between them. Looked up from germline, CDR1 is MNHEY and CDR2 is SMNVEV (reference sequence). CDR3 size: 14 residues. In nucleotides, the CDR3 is TGTGCCAGCAGTTTACAAAACGGGCAGGGGGGCTACACCTTC. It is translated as CASSLQNGQGGYTF.

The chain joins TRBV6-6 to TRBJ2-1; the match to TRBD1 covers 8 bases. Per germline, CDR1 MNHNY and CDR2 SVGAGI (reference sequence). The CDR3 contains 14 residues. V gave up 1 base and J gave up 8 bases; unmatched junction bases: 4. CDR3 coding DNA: TGTGCCAGCAGTTACTATACAGGGGGGCATGAGCAGTTCTTC. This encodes CASSYYTGGHEQFF.

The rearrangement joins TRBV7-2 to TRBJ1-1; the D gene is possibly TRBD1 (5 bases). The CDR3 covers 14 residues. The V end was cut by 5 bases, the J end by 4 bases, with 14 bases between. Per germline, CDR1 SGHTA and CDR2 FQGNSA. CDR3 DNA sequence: TGTGCCAGCAGCAGGGGCCGGGGGGGCACTGAAGCTTTCTTT. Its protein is CASSRGRGGTEAFF.

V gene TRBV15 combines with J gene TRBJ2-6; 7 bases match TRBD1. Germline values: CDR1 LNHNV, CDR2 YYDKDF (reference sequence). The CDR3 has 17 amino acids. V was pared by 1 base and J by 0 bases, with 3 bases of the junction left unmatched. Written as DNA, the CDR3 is TGTGCCACCAGCAGAGTACAGGGGACCTCTGGGGCCAACGTCCTGACTTTC. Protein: CATSRVQGTSGANVLTF.

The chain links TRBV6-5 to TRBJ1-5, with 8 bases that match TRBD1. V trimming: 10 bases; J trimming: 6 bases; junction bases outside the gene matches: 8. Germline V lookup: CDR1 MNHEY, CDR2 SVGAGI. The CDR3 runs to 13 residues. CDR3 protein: CATATDRGQPQHF. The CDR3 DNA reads TGTGCCACCGCAACCGACAGGGGTCAGCCCCAGCATTTT.

CDR3 sequence (DNA): TGTGCCAGCAGCCAAGATTATGAGGGAGGGCCCGCTTACAATGAGCAGTTCTTC. Amino acids: CASSQDYEGGPAYNEQFF. V usage is TRBV4-2 and J usage is TRBJ2-1, with TRBD2 matching over 7 bases. The CDR3 spans 18 residues. Germline-derived CDR1 and CDR2 are LGHNA and YNFKEQ. Trimming at V came to 0 bases and at J to 4 bases, leaving 12 bases not matched to a gene.

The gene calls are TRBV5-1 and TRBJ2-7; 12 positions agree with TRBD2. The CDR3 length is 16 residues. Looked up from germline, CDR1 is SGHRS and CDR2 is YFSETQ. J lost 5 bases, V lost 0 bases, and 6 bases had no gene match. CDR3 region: CASSLGLAGALDEQYF. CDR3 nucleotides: TGCGCCAGCAGCTTGGGACTAGCGGGAGCCTTAGACGAGCAGTACTTC.

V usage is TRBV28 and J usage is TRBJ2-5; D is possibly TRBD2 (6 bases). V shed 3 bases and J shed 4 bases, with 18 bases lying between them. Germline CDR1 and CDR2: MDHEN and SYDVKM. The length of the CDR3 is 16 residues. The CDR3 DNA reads TGTGCCAGCAGTTTCTGGCGGGGCCTTACAGTAGAGACCCAGTACTTC. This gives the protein CASSFWRGLTVETQYF.

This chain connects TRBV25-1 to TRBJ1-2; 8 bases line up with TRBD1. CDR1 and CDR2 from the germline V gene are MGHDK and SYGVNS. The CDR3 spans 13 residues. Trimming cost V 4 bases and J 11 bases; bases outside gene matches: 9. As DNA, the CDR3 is TGTGCCAGCAGTGTCCCGGGACAGGATTCTTACACCTTC. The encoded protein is CASSVPGQDSYTF.

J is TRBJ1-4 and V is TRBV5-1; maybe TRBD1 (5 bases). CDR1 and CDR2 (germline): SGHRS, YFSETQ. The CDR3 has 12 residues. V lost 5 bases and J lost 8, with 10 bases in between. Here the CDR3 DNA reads TGCGCCAGCAGGCAGGGTGGGGAAAAACTGTTTTTT. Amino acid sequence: CASRQGGEKLFF.

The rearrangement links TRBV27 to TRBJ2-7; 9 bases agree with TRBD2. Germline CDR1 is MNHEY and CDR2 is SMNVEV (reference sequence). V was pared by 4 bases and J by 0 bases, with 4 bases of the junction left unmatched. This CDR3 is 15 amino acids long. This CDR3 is CASSSPRGGSYEQYF. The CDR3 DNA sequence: TGTGCCAGCAGTTCTCCGCGGGGGGGCTCCTACGAGCAGTACTTC.

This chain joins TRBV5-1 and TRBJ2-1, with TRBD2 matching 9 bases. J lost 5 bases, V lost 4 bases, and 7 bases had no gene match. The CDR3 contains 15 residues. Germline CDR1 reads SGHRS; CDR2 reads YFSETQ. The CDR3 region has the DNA TGCGCCAGCAGCCGGGGGTCTAGCGGGGACAATGAGCAGTTCTTC. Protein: CASSRGSSGDNEQFF.

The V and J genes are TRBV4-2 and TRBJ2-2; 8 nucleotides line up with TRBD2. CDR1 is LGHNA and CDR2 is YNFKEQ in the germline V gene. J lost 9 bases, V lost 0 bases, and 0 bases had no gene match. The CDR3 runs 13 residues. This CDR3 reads CASSQDSGRELFF. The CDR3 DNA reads TGTGCCAGCAGCCAAGATAGCGGGAGGGAGCTGTTTTTT.